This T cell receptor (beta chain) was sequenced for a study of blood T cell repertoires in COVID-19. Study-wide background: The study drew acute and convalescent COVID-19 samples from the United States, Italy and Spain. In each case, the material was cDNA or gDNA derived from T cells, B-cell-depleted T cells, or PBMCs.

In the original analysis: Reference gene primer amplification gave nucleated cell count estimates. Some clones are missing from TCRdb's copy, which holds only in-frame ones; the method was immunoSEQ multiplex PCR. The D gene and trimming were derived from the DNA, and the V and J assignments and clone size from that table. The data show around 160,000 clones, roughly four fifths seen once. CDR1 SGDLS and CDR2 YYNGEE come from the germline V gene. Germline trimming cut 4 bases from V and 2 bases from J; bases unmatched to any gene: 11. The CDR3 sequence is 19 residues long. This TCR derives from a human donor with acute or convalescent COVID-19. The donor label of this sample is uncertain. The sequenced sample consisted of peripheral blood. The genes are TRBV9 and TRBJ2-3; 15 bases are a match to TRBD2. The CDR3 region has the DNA TGTGCCAGCAGCCCCCGTCGAGGGACTAGCGGGGGGAACACAGATACGCAGTATTTT. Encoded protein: CASSPRRGTSGGNTDTQYF.